Listed below are T cell receptor beta chains from one sample, sequenced in a study of T-cell memory formation after mild COVID-19. Each CDR3 protein is one row after TCRdb ran MiXCR on the 5' RACE reads. There are fewer than 150,000 distinct CDR3 sequences in the sample; approximately 17% occur only once, and 4.5% to 5.5% lies in the top ten. The sequenced sample was PBMCs or a T cell subset sorted from them (not recorded which). The receptors shown here come from a man aged 18-30 years who had mild COVID-19 (a few samples of this study predate the infection). Cell type and time point are not known. CDR3s include the opening cysteine and the closing phenylalanine or tryptophan. D genes are given only for firm matches. Only part of the rows carry a size: once, few, many, or a class if the clone is expanded.

V gene	J gene	D gene	clone size	CDR3 length	CDR3 protein	CDR3 DNA
TRBV13	TRBJ1-1	-	-	14	CASSLDNRVTEAFF	TGTGCCAGCAGCTTGGATAACAGGGTCACTGAAGCTTTCTTT
TRBV12-3/TRBV12-4	TRBJ2-1	TRBD2	many	15	CASRSGTSGANEQFF	TGTGCCAGCAGGTCCGGGACTAGCGGGGCCAATGAGCAGTTCTTC
TRBV4-1	TRBJ2-7	TRBD1	-	14	CASSRRTGEDEQYF	TGCGCCAGCAGCCGTCGGACAGGGGAAGACGAGCAGTACTTC
TRBV30	TRBJ2-7	TRBD2	-	17	CAWSVTGLAGSYGKQYF	TGTGCCTGGAGTGTAACTGGTCTAGCGGGGTCCTACGGGAAGCAGTACTTC
TRBV5-4	TRBJ1-6	-	-	15	CASSLDGPVVSPLHF	TGTGCCAGCAGCTTGGATGGGCCTGTAGTGTCACCCCTCCACTTT
TRBV11-2	TRBJ1-2	TRBD1	-	17	CASSLSKGTGSLYGYTF	TGTGCCAGCAGCTTGTCGAAAGGGACAGGTTCTCTTTATGGCTACACCTTC
TRBV6-2/TRBV6-3	TRBJ1-1	TRBD1	-	15	CASSQRTGTNTEAFF	TGTGCCAGCAGCCAGAGGACAGGGACCAACACTGAAGCTTTCTTT
TRBV12-3/TRBV12-4	TRBJ2-1	TRBD2	many	15	CASSLEAGGYNEQFF	TGTGCCAGCAGTTTGGAAGCGGGGGGATACAATGAGCAGTTCTTC
TRBV5-1	TRBJ2-3	-	-	13	CASSLDPPDTQYF	TGCGCCAGCAGCTTGGATCCACCAGATACGCAGTATTTT
TRBV5-1	TRBJ2-1	TRBD1	few	13	CASSLNTGARWFF	TGCGCCAGCAGCTTGAACACAGGGGCGCGTTGGTTCTTC
TRBV4-3	TRBJ1-6	-	few	16	CASSQALSSYNSPLHF	TGCGCCAGCAGCCAAGCCCTAAGCTCCTATAATTCACCCCTCCACTTT
TRBV18	TRBJ1-4	-	few	13	CASSPRQLEKLFF	TGTGCCAGCTCACCACGCCAATTGGAAAAACTGTTTTTT
TRBV7-8	TRBJ2-3	-	-	14	CASGAGGLTDTQYF	TGTGCCAGCGGGGCCGGGGGACTCACAGATACGCAGTATTTT
TRBV18	TRBJ2-5	-	-	16	CASSPPTARREETQYF	TGTGCCAGCTCACCACCCACCGCCCGTAGGGAAGAGACCCAGTACTTC
TRBV7-9	TRBJ1-4	TRBD1	once	14	CASSPGQGGEKLFF	TGTGCCAGCAGCCCGGGACAGGGCGGTGAAAAACTGTTTTTT
TRBV10-3	TRBJ2-3	-	many	15	CAISDMGAKTDTQYF	TGTGCCATCAGTGATATGGGGGCGAAGACAGATACGCAGTATTTT
TRBV6-5	TRBJ2-3	-	few	14	CASSYSIIYMTQYF	TGTGCCAGCAGTTACTCGATTATCTACATGACGCAGTATTTT
TRBV18	TRBJ2-7	-	-	14	CASSPGTAENEQYF	TGTGCCAGCTCACCTGGGACCGCGGAAAACGAGCAGTACTTC
TRBV15	TRBJ1-1	-	few	14	CATSRDRGGTEAFF	TGTGCCACCAGCAGAGATCGGGGCGGCACTGAAGCTTTCTTT
TRBV20-1	TRBJ2-5	-	few	13	CSARRGAQETQYF	TGCAGTGCTAGAAGGGGAGCACAAGAGACCCAGTACTTC
TRBV12-3/TRBV12-4	TRBJ2-5	-	few	13	CASRGGEWETQYF	TGTGCCAGCCGAGGAGGGGAATGGGAGACCCAGTACTTC
TRBV6-5	TRBJ1-1	TRBD1	few	15	CASSPPHGQGGSAFF	TGTGCCAGCAGTCCTCCCCACGGACAGGGCGGATCGGCTTTCTTT
TRBV20-1	TRBJ2-1	TRBD2	many	16	CSAGSLAGGTYNEQFF	TGCAGTGCTGGATCCCTAGCGGGGGGAACCTACAATGAGCAGTTCTTC
TRBV20-1	TRBJ2-3	TRBD2	-	15	CSASWFAGGLDTQYF	TGCAGTGCTAGCTGGTTTGCGGGGGGGCTAGATACGCAGTATTTT
TRBV20-1	TRBJ1-3	-	few	14	CSASPQGGGNTIYF	TGCAGTGCTAGTCCCCAGGGTGGTGGAAACACCATATATTTT
TRBV5-1	TRBJ1-2	TRBD1	few	14	CASSTWDSTYGYTF	TGCGCCAGCAGCACCTGGGACAGTACTTATGGCTACACCTTC
TRBV6-5	TRBJ2-7	TRBD2	-	15	CASSYSGGPHGEQYF	TGTGCCAGCAGTTACTCGGGAGGGCCGCACGGGGAGCAGTACTTC
TRBV6-5	TRBJ1-4	TRBD1	few	17	CASSYSVTGGTNEKLFF	TGTGCCAGCAGTTACTCAGTGACAGGGGGCACAAATGAAAAACTGTTTTTT
TRBV6-5	TRBJ1-1	-	-	14	CASSYDTGNTEAFF	TGTGCCAGCAGTTACGACACAGGGAACACTGAAGCTTTCTTT
TRBV7-3	TRBJ2-5	TRBD2	many	15	CASSSSAGSQETQYF	TGTGCCAGCAGCTCTTCAGCGGGGAGCCAAGAGACCCAGTACTTC